This passage covers 4 T cell receptor beta chains from one sample sequenced in a study of vaccination effects on CD4 cells after COVID-19. Viral peptide pool expansion of antigen-specific CD4+ T cells preceded sequencing in the ViraFEST assay. The culture ran for about eleven days before CD4+ T cells were isolated. All participants had two doses of either the BNT162b2 or mRNA-1273 vaccine. Method: immunoSEQ multiplex PCR; TCRdb's copy keeps in-frame clones and lacks some. The sample consists of tens of thousands of clones, approximately 70% of them appearing once. Which antigens these TCRs recognize remains unknown. This specimen consisted of CD4+ T cells from PBMCs cultured with HCoV-NL63 spike peptides, obtained after COVID-19 vaccination. All receptors derive from a human donor who received a COVID-19 vaccine.

V usage is TRBV24-1 and J usage is TRBJ2-3; 9 nucleotides match TRBD1. The CDR3 runs 14 residues. Germline CDR1 KGHDR, CDR2 SFDVKD. V trimming: 7 bases; J trimming: 2 bases; junction bases outside the gene matches: 3. The CDR3 loop is CATRRTGDTDTQYF. The CDR3 coding sequence is TGTGCCACCAGAAGGACAGGGGACACAGATACGCAGTATTTT.

This clone turned up a few times. The V gene is TRBV19, the J gene TRBJ2-1, with D possibly TRBD2 on 5 matching bases. Trimming took off 3 bases at V and 0 bases at J, with 9 bases between the two ends. This CDR3 has 15 residues. CDR1 and CDR2 from the germline V gene are LNHDA and SQIVND (reference sequence). CDR3 residues: CASSMWRSSYNEQFF. The CDR3 nucleotides read TGTGCCAGTAGTATGTGGAGGAGCTCCTACAATGAGCAGTTCTTC.

This rearrangement joins TRBV5-4 to TRBJ2-1, with D unresolved. Germline V gives CDR1 SGHNT, CDR2 YYREEE (reference sequence). The CDR3 contains 13 residues. V was pared by 5 bases and J by 7 bases, with 13 bases between. CDR3 DNA: TGTGCCAGCAGTATTGGCAGTATTAATGAGCAGTTCTTC. Amino acid sequence: CASSIGSINEQFF.

The chain uses TRBV27 and TRBJ2-7; TRBD1 might be the D (5 bases). This CDR3 comprises 14 residues. Trimming cost V 2 bases and J 0 bases, with 8 bases left between them. Germline loops: CDR1 MNHEY, CDR2 SMNVEV (reference sequence). The CDR3 spells CASSLGANSYEQYF. The CDR3 DNA sequence: TGTGCCAGCAGTTTAGGGGCCAACTCCTACGAGCAGTACTTC.